This entry describes one T cell receptor (beta chain). Its antigen is unknown. This entry comes from a study of cytomegalovirus exposure and HLA in healthy donors. The PCR ran on 60 Vbeta and 13 Jbeta primers. Using immunoSEQ multiplex PCR, the repertoire was profiled, and TCRdb retains in-frame clones only, with some absent. The data show about 190,000 clones, approximately 79% seen once. Study results and limitations: Sequencing likely produced, as an artifact, a cluster of highly shared sequence variants. V segments that were indistinguishable, TRBV6-2 and TRBV6-3 among them, were omitted from analysis. Later analysis identified several of the most significant clusters that appeared linked to common viral pathogens. Accounts indicate the classifier identified cytomegalovirus status with strong specificity and sensitivity.

Germline-derived CDR1 and CDR2 are ENHRY and SYGVKD. The CDR3 sequence is 12 residues long. The ends were cut back, 11 bases at V and 6 bases at J, with 14 bases in the middle. This chain connects TRBV10-3 to TRBJ1-5; possible D gene TRBD1, 5 bases. The clonotype was recovered from a man aged 40-49 years in good health and CMV-seropositive. The sequencing input was PBMCs. CDR3 nucleotide sequence: TGTGCCGCCTCCGGGGGACCTCAGCCCCAGCATTTT. Protein: CAASGGPQPQHF.